The 25 T cell receptor beta chains below come from one sample, sequenced in a study of blood T cell repertoires in COVID-19 (TCRdb year 2020). To prepare the library, the immunoSEQ multiplex PCR assay was applied. TCRdb re-hosts the immuneACCESS table, in-frame sequences only. Its copies lack some clones; in the studies checked, an unresolved V gene accounts for under half of them, and the cause for the rest is not known. The sample includes roughly 110,000 clones, with approximately 88% observed a single time. About 0.8% of the sample goes to the ten largest clones. Sequencing used peripheral blood. These receptors all stem from a woman in her 70s with acute or convalescent COVID-19.

About this clone itself: Other DNA sequences in the sample encode the same CDR3. This sequence joins TRBV15 and TRBJ1-2; 9 positions match TRBD1. The V gene end was trimmed by 5 bases and the J gene end by 1 base; junction bases not matched to a gene: 2. The CDR3 contains 14 residues. Per germline, CDR1 LNHNV and CDR2 YYDKDF (reference sequence). The CDR3, as DNA: TGTGCCACCAGCCCGGACAGGGGTAACTATGGCTACACCTTC. Protein product: CATSPDRGNYGYTF.

This rearrangement joins TRBV19 to TRBJ2-7; 7 bases are a match to TRBD1. This CDR3 comprises 15 residues. Trimming cost V 9 bases and J 3 bases; bases outside gene matches: 14. Germline V gene lookup returns CDR1 LNHDA and CDR2 SQIVND (reference sequence). The CDR3 DNA sequence: TGTGCCAGCCCAACCCGGGACAGTGAAATCTACGAGCAGTACTTC. Its protein product is CASPTRDSEIYEQYF.

The V call is TRBV5-6, the J call TRBJ1-4; 7 nucleotides align to TRBD1. The CDR3 sequence is 14 residues long. Germline CDR1 is SGHDT and CDR2 is YYEEEE. The ends lost 4 bases at V and 5 bases at J; junction bases unmatched: 5. The CDR3 nucleotides read TGTGCCAGCAGCCCGGGACAGAGAAATGAAAAACTGTTTTTT. Translating it yields CASSPGQRNEKLFF. Combining the CDR3 with reference TRBV5-6 and TRBJ1-4 gives the whole variable domain DAGVTQSPTHLIKTRGQQVTLRCSPKSGHDTVSWYQQALGQGPQFIFQYYEEEERQRGNFPDRFSGHQFPNYSSELNVNALLLGDSALYLCASSPGQRNEKLFFGSGTQLSVL.

This clone has just one count. The V and J genes are TRBV5-6 and TRBJ1-5; 7 bases line up with TRBD1. This CDR3 spans 17 amino acids. Germline assignment: CDR1 SGHDT and CDR2 YYEEEE. The V segment lost 5 bases and the J segment 0 bases; nucleotides outside the gene matches: 11. The CDR3: CASSTGQTPDSNQPQHF. The CDR3 DNA is TGTGCCAGCAGTACGGGACAGACACCCGATAGCAATCAGCCCCAGCATTTT.

The V gene is TRBV5-1, the J gene TRBJ2-1; 9 bases map to TRBD2. The J segment lost 4 bases and the V segment lost 3 bases, leaving 8 bases of the junction unmatched. The CDR3 length is 16 residues. Germline V gene lookup returns CDR1 SGHRS and CDR2 YFSETQ. CDR3 bases: TGCGCCAGCAGCTCACATAGCGGGAGCGCTTACAATGAGCAGTTCTTC. This sequence encodes CASSSHSGSAYNEQFF. Variable domain in full (rest from reference TRBV5-1 and TRBJ2-1): KAGVTQTPRYLIKTRGQQVTLSCSPISGHRSVSWYQQTPGQGLQFLFEYFSETQRNKGNFPGRFSGRQFSNSRSEMNVSTLELGDSALYLCASSSHSGSAYNEQFFGPGTRLTVL.

The V and J genes are TRBV29-1 and TRBJ2-1; 9 nucleotides match TRBD2. Trimming removed 5 bases from V and 8 bases from J; junction bases left unmatched: 10. The CDR3 is 14 residues long. Germline lookup yields CDR1 SQVTM and CDR2 ANQGSEA. DNA for the CDR3: TGCAGCGTTTGTGATGCGGGAGGGCCCTATGAGCAGTTCTTC. The encoded protein is CSVCDAGGPYEQFF.

V gene TRBV25-1 combines with J gene TRBJ2-3; 8 nucleotides agree with TRBD2. Germline loops: CDR1 MGHDK, CDR2 SYGVNS. This CDR3 is 16 amino acids long. Trimming took 1 base from V and 3 from J; bases not matched to a gene: 6. Here the CDR3 DNA reads TGTGCCAGCAGTGAATCAAAGCGGGGGAATACAGATACGCAGTATTTT. Amino acids: CASSESKRGNTDTQYF.

The V call is TRBV29-1, the J call TRBJ1-1; D is unresolved. CDR3 length equals 11 residues. V lost 4 bases, J lost 5 bases, and 8 bases lay in between. The germline V gene has CDR1 SQVTM and CDR2 ANQGSEA. The CDR3 DNA reads TGCAGCGTTGTGGCGGCTACTGAAGCTTTCTTT. This sequence encodes CSVVAATEAFF.

This rearrangement joins TRBV6-5 to TRBJ2-3; 9 bases fit TRBD2. Germline CDR1 and CDR2: MNHEY and SVGAGI. The CDR3 has 14 residues. The J segment lost 8 bases and the V segment lost 8 bases, leaving 11 bases of the junction unmatched. CDR3 nucleotides: TGTGCCAGCCGGGAGCGGGGGGCCCCAGGTACGCAGTATTTT. As protein: CASRERGAPGTQYF.

The gene calls are TRBV5-1 and TRBJ1-1; D gene uncertain. Germline CDR1 SGHRS, CDR2 YFSETQ. The V end lost 0 bases, the J end lost 7 bases, and 10 bases lay between the germline ends. The CDR3 has 13 residues. As DNA, the CDR3 is TGCGCCAGCAGCTTGGATACGGAGCTTGAAGCTTTCTTT. This translates into CASSLDTELEAFF.

The chain couples TRBV11-2 to TRBJ1-3; D might be TRBD1 (6 bases). The CDR3 has 15 residues. Trimming pared 5 bases from V and 0 bases from J, leaving 11 bases between. CDR1 SGHAT and CDR2 FQNNGV come from the germline V gene. This CDR3 reads CASSLAGASGNTIYF. CDR3 nucleotide sequence: TGTGCCAGCAGCCTTGCAGGGGCCTCTGGAAACACCATATATTTT.

V gene TRBV2 combines with J gene TRBJ2-2, with 9 bases lining up with TRBD1. Germline V gives CDR1 SNHLY, CDR2 FYNNEI. There are 15 residues in the CDR3. V dropped 5 bases and J dropped 7; count of bases not matched to a gene: 8. The CDR3 sequence is CASSPTTGGGGELFF. The CDR3 coding sequence is TGTGCCAGCAGTCCAACCACAGGGGGCGGCGGGGAGCTGTTTTTT.

This sequence joins TRBV5-8 and TRBJ2-1; D possibly corresponds to TRBD2 (5 bases). Germline CDR1 SGHTS, CDR2 YDEGEE. V lost 3 bases, J lost 8 bases, and 15 bases lay in between. The CDR3 length is 14 residues. CDR3 sequence reads: CASSSEVGDDEQFF. DNA of the CDR3: TGTGCCAGCAGCTCGGAGGTGGGCGACGATGAGCAGTTCTTC.

This clone was seen a few times. V gene TRBV5-1 combines with J gene TRBJ2-1; 11 nucleotides align to TRBD2. The CDR3 loop spans 15 amino acids. The junction had 6 bases not matched to a gene; V was cut back by 4 bases and J by 6 bases. Germline V gene lookup returns CDR1 SGHRS and CDR2 YFSETQ. This CDR3 reads CASSISGGASNEQFF. The CDR3 DNA reads TGCGCCAGCAGCATTAGCGGGGGGGCCTCCAATGAGCAGTTCTTC.

V is TRBV18 and J is TRBJ2-7; D may be TRBD1 (5 bases). Trimming cost V 1 base and J 1 base, with 11 bases left between them. The CDR3 has 15 residues. Germline V lookup: CDR1 KGHSH, CDR2 LQKENI. The CDR3 bases are TGTGCCAGCTCACCACAGGGGCTTAGTTCCTACGAGCAGTACTTC. Translation: CASSPQGLSSYEQYF.

The chain joins TRBV9 to TRBJ2-2; maybe TRBD2 (6 bases). This CDR3 is built from 15 residues. Trimming removed 4 bases from V and 4 bases from J, with 14 bases in between. The germline V gene has CDR1 SGDLS and CDR2 YYNGEE. The CDR3 here is CASSPNWGVTGELFF. Written as DNA, the CDR3 is TGTGCCAGCAGCCCTAATTGGGGGGTCACCGGGGAGCTGTTTTTT. Based on the CDR3 plus reference TRBV9 and TRBJ2-2, the full variable domain is DSGVTQTPKHLITATGQRVTLRCSPRSGDLSVYWYQQSLDQGLQFLIQYYNGEERAKGNILERFSAQQFPDLHSELNLSSLELGDSALYFCASSPNWGVTGELFFGEGSRLTVL.

This clone was observed a handful of times. The chain recombines TRBV7-3 with TRBJ2-2; 9 positions agree with TRBD2. The junction had 3 bases not matched to a gene; V was cut back by 1 base and J by 6 bases. This CDR3 region has 15 residues. Germline CDR1 is SGHTA and CDR2 is FQGTGA. Here the CDR3 reads CASSLIAGAPGELFF. In DNA form, the CDR3 reads TGTGCCAGCAGCTTAATAGCGGGGGCCCCCGGGGAGCTGTTTTTT.

The rearrangement joins TRBV21-1 to TRBJ2-7; the D segment call TRBD2 is taken from the table without a DNA check. TRBV21-1 is a pseudogene. The CDR3 covers 9 residues. The CDR3 protein is CASTKEQYF. For the CDR3, the DNA is TGTGCCTCTACTAAGGAGCAGTACTTC.

The chain uses TRBV3-1 (or the pseudogene TRBV3-2) and TRBJ1-6; D is unclear. Germline lookup yields CDR1 LGHDT and CDR2 YNNKEL (reference sequence). This CDR3 comprises 14 residues. V lost 1 base and J 10 bases, leaving 11 bases between the germline ends. CDR3 region: CASSQGTRGSPLHF. DNA of the CDR3: TGTGCCAGCAGCCAAGGTACTCGAGGGTCACCCCTCCACTTT.

The chain carries TRBV28 and TRBJ1-5, with 8 bases fitting TRBD1. CDR3 length: 15 amino acids. The germline V gene encodes CDR1 MDHEN and CDR2 SYDVKM. Losses at the gene ends were 3 bases for V and 6 bases for J; bases not matched to a gene: 7. The DNA of the CDR3 is TGTGCCAGCAGTTTTCGTCAGGGGGCGATTCAGCCCCAGCATTTT. This sequence encodes CASSFRQGAIQPQHF.

V is TRBV5-1 and J is TRBJ1-4; 10 bases line up with TRBD1. Germline CDR1 reads SGHRS; CDR2 reads YFSETQ. CDR3 size: 17 residues. V lost 0 bases to trimming and J lost 3 bases; unmatched junction nucleotides: 5. The CDR3 DNA sequence: TGCGCCAGCAGCTTGGCCCGACAGGGGGCGGCTAATGAAAAACTGTTTTTT. Protein product: CASSLARQGAANEKLFF.

The genes are TRBV24-1 and TRBJ2-7; 10 nucleotides align to TRBD1. The V segment lost 12 bases and the J segment 2 bases; nucleotides outside the gene matches: 3. CDR3 length: 12 residues. Germline lookup yields CDR1 KGHDR and CDR2 SFDVKD. The CDR3 DNA is TGTGCCGACAGGGGGCTCACCTACGAGCAGTACTTC. Translation gives CADRGLTYEQYF.

CDR3 sequence reads: CASSLEGATNYGYTF. Written as DNA, the CDR3 is TGTGCCAGCAGCTTGGAGGGGGCAACAAACTATGGCTACACCTTC. V gene TRBV5-4 combines with J gene TRBJ1-2, with TRBD1 matching over 7 bases. Germline V gene sequence: CDR1 SGHNT, CDR2 YYREEE (reference sequence). The V segment lost 0 bases and the J segment 2 bases; nucleotides outside the gene matches: 4. The CDR3 spans 15 residues.

V and J are TRBV5-4 and TRBJ2-5; 12 nucleotides agree with TRBD2. The length of the CDR3 is 16 residues. The germline gives CDR1 SGHNT, CDR2 YYREEE (reference sequence). Unmatched junction bases numbered 9, after V lost 4 bases and J lost 5 bases. The CDR3 region is CASSTTSGGFGETQYF. CDR3 in DNA: TGTGCCAGCAGCACTACTAGCGGGGGGTTTGGGGAGACCCAGTACTTC.

The genes are TRBV3-1 (or the pseudogene TRBV3-2) and TRBJ1-4; no clear D. V lost 1 base and J lost 12, with 12 bases in between. CDR1 and CDR2 (germline): LGHDT, YNNKEL (reference sequence). The CDR3 contains 13 residues. The CDR3 loop reads CASSQASARELFF. CDR3 in DNA: TGTGCCAGCAGCCAAGCATCAGCGAGGGAACTGTTTTTT.